The next 21 T cell receptor beta chains were all read from a single sample in a study of regulatory T cells in long-lasting Graves disease. Time point defined: persistent/refractory GD, antithyroid drugs over 5 years with positive TRAb. PBMC RNA was the source of the TCR library. To make TCR beta libraries, researchers used iRepertoire HTBI primers and Arm-PCR of CDR3 regions. One entry per CDR3 protein results from TCRdb running MiXCR on the multiplex PCR reads. The data hold approximately 690,000 distinct CDR3 sequences, with 25% to 35% observed a single time. Sequencing used peripheral blood mononuclear cells (PBMCs), obtained when the disease was refractory, from a patient treated with antithyroid drugs. Source of these receptors: a female donor with Graves disease.

This clonotype was found many times. The CDR3 is CSVEARTATYYGYTF. The CDR3 bases are TGCAGCGTTGAAGCCCGGACAGCAACTTACTATGGCTACACCTTC. The rearrangement joins TRBV29-1 to TRBJ1-2; D is possibly TRBD1 (6 bases). In germline, CDR1 is SQVTM, CDR2 ANQGSEA. V lost 1 base, J lost 3 bases, and 15 bases lay in between. The CDR3 extends over 15 amino acids.

At least ten counts were recorded for this clonotype. This chain uses TRBV27 with TRBJ2-7; D is uncertain. The germline V gene has CDR1 MNHEY and CDR2 SMNVEV (reference sequence). V was cut by 5 bases and J by 3 bases, with 14 bases left in between. The CDR3 runs to 14 residues. The CDR3 loop reads CASSGWASDYEQYF. The CDR3 nucleotides are TGTGCCAGCAGTGGCTGGGCCAGTGACTACGAGCAGTACTTC.

This clonotype was recorded a few times. This chain uses TRBV6-1 with TRBJ2-7; D is possibly TRBD2 (6 bases). V shed 7 bases and J shed 2 bases, with 12 bases lying between them. The CDR3 has 13 residues. CDR1 is MNHNS, CDR2 SASEGT, per germline. The CDR3: CASTHSGTYEQYF. In DNA, the CDR3 is TGTGCCAGCACTCATAGCGGAACCTACGAGCAGTACTTC.

This clonotype was observed at least ten times. This sequence joins TRBV25-1 and TRBJ2-5; 8 bases are a match to TRBD1. After removal of 3 bases from V and 4 bases from J, the junction contained 19 bases not matched to a gene. CDR1 and CDR2 (germline): MGHDK, SYGVNS. The CDR3 length is 19 residues. The CDR3 sequence: CASSDPRRGTGQMGETQYF. The CDR3 DNA is TGTGCCAGCAGTGATCCGCGTCGGGGGACAGGACAAATGGGAGAGACCCAGTACTTC.

A few counts support this clonotype. This rearrangement joins TRBV20-1 to TRBJ1-5; 7 bases match TRBD1. There are 15 residues in the CDR3. The V gene end was trimmed by 0 bases and the J gene end by 3 bases; junction bases not matched to a gene: 5. Germline CDR1 and CDR2: DFQATT and SNEGSKA (reference sequence). The CDR3 DNA follows: TGCAGTGCTAGAGAAAACAGGGGAGACAATCAGCCCCAGCATTTT. As protein: CSARENRGDNQPQHF.

At least ten counts were recorded for this clonotype. V gene TRBV6-1 combines with J gene TRBJ1-4; D may be TRBD1 (6 bases). V lost 5 bases to trimming and J lost 4 bases, with 20 bases between them. Germline V gene sequence: CDR1 MNHNS, CDR2 SASEGT. The CDR3 spans 17 residues. CDR3 nucleotide sequence: TGTGCCAGCAGTCAGGACAGTCTTGAAGGGTTTAATGAAAAACTGTTTTTT. The encoded protein is CASSQDSLEGFNEKLFF.

The chain uses TRBV18 and TRBJ1-1; TRBD1 is a possible D gene (6 bases). Germline CDR1 KGHSH, CDR2 LQKENI. V was shortened by 3 bases and J by 2 bases, with 13 bases between the two germline ends. The CDR3 runs 15 residues. The CDR3 DNA reads TGTGCCAGCTCACCTGCCAGGGGAGCTAACACTGAAGCTTTCTTT. It codes for CASSPARGANTEAFF. Drawing the rest from reference TRBV18 and TRBJ1-1, the complete variable domain is NAGVMQNPRHLVRRRGQEARLRCSPMKGHSHVYWYRQLPEEGLKFMVYLQKENIIDESGMPKERFSAEFPKEGPSILRIQQVVRGDSAAYFCASSPARGANTEAFFGQGTRLTVV.

This chain links TRBV6-1 with TRBJ1-2, with TRBD1 matching 12 bases. CDR3 length: 15 amino acids. From germline, CDR1 is MNHNS and CDR2 SASEGT. The V gene end was trimmed by 6 bases and the J gene end by 4 bases; junction bases not matched to a gene: 6. CDR3 loop: CASSRDRGLFYGYTF. The CDR3 DNA reads TGTGCCAGCAGCCGGGACAGGGGGCTGTTCTATGGCTACACCTTC.

V and J are TRBV20-1 and TRBJ1-5; D not resolved. CDR3 length: 13 residues. CDR1 is DFQATT and CDR2 is SNEGSKA in the germline V gene (reference sequence). DNA of the CDR3: TGCAGCGCCTCCGAGGATAGCAATCAGCCCCAGCATTTT. Its translation is CSASEDSNQPQHF.

Only a few counts were recorded for this clonotype. The chain employs TRBV25-1 and TRBJ2-7, with a weak D call TRBD2 (6 bases). In germline, CDR1 is MGHDK, CDR2 SYGVNS. The CDR3 is 17 amino acids. V was clipped by 3 bases and J by 3 bases, with 21 bases between them. CDR3 amino acids: CASSDIFRDPGDYEQYF. The DNA of the CDR3 is TGTGCCAGCAGTGACATCTTCCGGGACCCGGGGGACTACGAGCAGTACTTC.

The J gene is TRBJ2-5, the V gene TRBV20-1; tentative D call: TRBD2 (5 bases). CDR1 DFQATT and CDR2 SNEGSKA come from the germline V gene (reference sequence). The CDR3 is made up of 12 amino acids. V dropped 5 bases and J dropped 2 bases, with 9 bases sitting between them. CDR3 coding DNA: TGCAGTGCTCTTCTAGCACAAGAGACCCAGTACTTC. Protein sequence: CSALLAQETQYF.

V usage is TRBV27 and J usage is TRBJ1-1; D unresolved. The CDR3 runs to 13 residues. The ends were cut back, 0 bases at V and 5 bases at J, with 7 bases in the middle. Germline V gives CDR1 MNHEY, CDR2 SMNVEV (reference sequence). In DNA, the CDR3 is TGTGCCAGCAGTTTATCGAGGTGGACTGAAGCTTTCTTT. It yields the protein CASSLSRWTEAFF.

This clonotype showed up just a few times. CDR3 nucleotide sequence: TGTGCCACCAGCGTGAGGGGCGGCATAGACTACGAGCAGTACTTC. It is translated as CATSVRGGIDYEQYF. The V and J genes are TRBV15 and TRBJ2-7; TRBD1 or TRBD2 may be the D gene (5 bases each). V shed 5 bases and J shed 3 bases, with 17 bases lying between them. This CDR3 has 15 residues. The germline CDR1 and CDR2 sequences are LNHNV and YYDKDF (reference sequence).

This clonotype showed up just a few times. V usage is TRBV11-2 and J usage is TRBJ1-6, with 8 bases aligning to TRBD1. The CDR3 loop spans 14 amino acids. The trim removed 5 bases at V and 9 bases at J, leaving 6 bases unmatched. CDR1 is SGHAT, CDR2 FQNNGV, per germline. The CDR3 is CASSLTGVGSPLHF. The CDR3 DNA sequence: TGTGCCAGCAGCCTGACAGGGGTGGGTTCACCCCTCCACTTT.

J is TRBJ1-3 and V is TRBV12-3 or TRBV12-4; maybe TRBD1 (6 bases). The CDR3 covers 14 residues. V was cut by 3 bases and J by 7 bases, with 13 bases left in between. For the CDR3, the DNA is TGTGCCAGCAGTTTCAGGGGTCGTATGAACACCATATATTTT. Its translation: CASSFRGRMNTIYF.

This clonotype was observed a few times. The rearrangement links TRBV6-2 or TRBV6-3 to TRBJ1-5; D ambiguous. The CDR3 runs 15 residues. CDR1 and CDR2 (germline): MNHEY, SVGEGT. The germline V and J ends were trimmed by 4 bases and 2 bases, with 12 bases remaining between them. CDR3 bases: TGTGCCAGCAGTTGGTCTACGTTGGGCAATCAGCCCCAGCATTTT. Translating it yields CASSWSTLGNQPQHF.

This clonotype was counted at least ten times. CDR3: CASRMGQGGANYGYTF. The CDR3 DNA reads TGTGCCAGCAGGATGGGACAAGGCGGGGCTAACTATGGCTACACCTTC. J is TRBJ1-2 and V is TRBV2, with TRBD1 as a possible D gene (6 bases). From germline, CDR1 is SNHLY and CDR2 FYNNEI. The CDR3 runs 16 residues. V was cut by 6 bases and J by 0 bases, with 17 bases left in between.

V gene TRBV11-2 combines with J gene TRBJ2-1; D possibly corresponds to TRBD2 (6 bases). Germline lookup yields CDR1 SGHAT and CDR2 FQNNGV. The CDR3 has 15 amino acids. V lost 5 bases, J lost 10 bases, and 21 bases lay in between. In DNA form, the CDR3 reads TGTGCCAGCAGCCCAGTGGGGGGAGAACAGACAGAGCAGTTCTTC. This codes for CASSPVGGEQTEQFF.

There are a few counts of this clonotype. This sequence joins TRBV20-1 and TRBJ1-1, with no clear D. Germline loops: CDR1 DFQATT, CDR2 SNEGSKA (reference sequence). V lost 1 base and J lost 1, with 7 bases in between. The CDR3 length is 13 residues. The CDR3 DNA is TGCAGTGCTAGAGGGGCGGGGAACACTGAAGCTTTCTTT. Translated: CSARGAGNTEAFF.

The sample holds a few counts of this clonotype. V gene TRBV28 combines with J gene TRBJ2-7; 8 bases line up with TRBD1. The CDR3 has 17 amino acids. Trimming removed 3 bases from V and 6 bases from J; junction bases left unmatched: 16. CDR1 is MDHEN, CDR2 SYDVKM, per germline. In nucleotides, the CDR3 is TGTGCCAGCAGTTTCCCAGCCCCGAGGACAGGGAATCCCGAGCAGTACTTC. Translating gives CASSFPAPRTGNPEQYF.

This clonotype appeared many times. This chain links TRBV7-2 with TRBJ2-7, with D perhaps assigned TRBD1 or TRBD2 (5 bases each). Looked up from germline, CDR1 is SGHTA and CDR2 is FQGNSA. The CDR3 sequence is 11 residues long. Trimming stripped 3 bases from V and 10 bases from J, with 10 bases between. CDR3 in amino acids: CASSLARGQYF. For the CDR3, the DNA is TGTGCCAGCAGCTTGGCGAGGGGCCAGTACTTC. The full variable domain, its missing parts supplied by reference TRBV7-2 and TRBJ2-7, is GAGVSQSPSNKVTEKGKDVELRCDPISGHTALYWYRQSLGQGLEFLIYFQGNSAPDKSGLPSDRFSAERTGGSVSTLTIQRTQQEDSAVYLCASSLARGQYFGPGTRLTVT.